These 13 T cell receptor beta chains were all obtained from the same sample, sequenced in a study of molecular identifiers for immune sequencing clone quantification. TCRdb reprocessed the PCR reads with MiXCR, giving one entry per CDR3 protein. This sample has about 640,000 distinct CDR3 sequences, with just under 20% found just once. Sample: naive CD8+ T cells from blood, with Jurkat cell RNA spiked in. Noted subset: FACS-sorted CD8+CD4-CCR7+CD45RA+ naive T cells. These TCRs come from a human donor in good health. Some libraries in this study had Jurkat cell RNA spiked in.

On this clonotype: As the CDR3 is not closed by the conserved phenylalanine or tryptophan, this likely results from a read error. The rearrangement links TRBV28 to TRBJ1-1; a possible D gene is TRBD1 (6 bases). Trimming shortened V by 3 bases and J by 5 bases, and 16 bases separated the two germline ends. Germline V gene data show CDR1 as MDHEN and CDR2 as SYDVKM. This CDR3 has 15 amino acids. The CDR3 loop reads CASSLLRTEGTEAFL. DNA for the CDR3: TGTGCCAGCAGTTTGTTGAGGACAGAGGGAACTGAAGCTTTCCTT.

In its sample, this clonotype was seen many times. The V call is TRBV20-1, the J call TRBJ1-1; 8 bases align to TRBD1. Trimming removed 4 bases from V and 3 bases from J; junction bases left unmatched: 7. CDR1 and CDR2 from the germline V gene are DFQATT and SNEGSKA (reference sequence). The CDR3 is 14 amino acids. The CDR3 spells CSATADRGDTEAFF. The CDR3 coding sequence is TGCAGTGCTACCGCCGACAGGGGTGACACTGAAGCTTTCTTT.

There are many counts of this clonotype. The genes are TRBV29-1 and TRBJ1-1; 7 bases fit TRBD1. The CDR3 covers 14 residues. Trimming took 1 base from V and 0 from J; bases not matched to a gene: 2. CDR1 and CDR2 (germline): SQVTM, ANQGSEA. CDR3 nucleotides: TGCAGCGTTGAAGGTCAGGGGGTGAACACTGAAGCTTTCTTT. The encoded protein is CSVEGQGVNTEAFF.

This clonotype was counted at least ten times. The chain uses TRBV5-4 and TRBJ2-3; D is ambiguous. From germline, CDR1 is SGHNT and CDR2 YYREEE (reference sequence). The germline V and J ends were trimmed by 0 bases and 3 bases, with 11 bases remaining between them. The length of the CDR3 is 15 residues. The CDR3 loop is CASSLVGERTDTQYF. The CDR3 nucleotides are TGTGCCAGCAGCTTGGTAGGCGAAAGAACAGATACGCAGTATTTT.

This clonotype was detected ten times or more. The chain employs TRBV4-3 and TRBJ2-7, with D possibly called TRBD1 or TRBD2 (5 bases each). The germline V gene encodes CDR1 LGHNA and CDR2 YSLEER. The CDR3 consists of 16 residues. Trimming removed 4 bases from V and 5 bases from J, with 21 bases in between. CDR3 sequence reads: CASSPGVAGISDEQYF. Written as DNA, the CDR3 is TGCGCCAGCAGCCCAGGTGTGGCAGGGATTAGCGACGAGCAGTACTTC.

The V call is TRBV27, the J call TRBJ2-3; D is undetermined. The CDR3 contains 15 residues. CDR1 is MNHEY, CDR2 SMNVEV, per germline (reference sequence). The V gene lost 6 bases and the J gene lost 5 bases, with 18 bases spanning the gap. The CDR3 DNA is TGTGCCAGCAGAGAGTGGGGTATTGGGCAAGATACGCAGTATTTT. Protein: CASREWGIGQDTQYF.

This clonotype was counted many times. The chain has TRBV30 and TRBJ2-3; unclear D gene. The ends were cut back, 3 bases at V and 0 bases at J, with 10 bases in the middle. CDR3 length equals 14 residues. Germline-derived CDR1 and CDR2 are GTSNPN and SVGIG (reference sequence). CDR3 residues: CAWSPGFSTDTQYF. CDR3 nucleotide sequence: TGTGCCTGGAGCCCCGGCTTTAGCACAGATACGCAGTATTTT.

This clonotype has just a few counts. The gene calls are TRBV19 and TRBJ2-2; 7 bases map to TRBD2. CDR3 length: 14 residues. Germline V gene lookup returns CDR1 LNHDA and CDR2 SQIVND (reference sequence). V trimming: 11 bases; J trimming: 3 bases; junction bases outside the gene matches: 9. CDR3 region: CAARTREDTGELFF. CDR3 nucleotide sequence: TGTGCCGCCCGGACTAGAGAGGACACCGGGGAGCTGTTTTTT. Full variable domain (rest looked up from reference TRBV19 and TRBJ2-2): DGGITQSPKYLFRKEGQNVTLSCEQNLNHDAMYWYRQDPGQGLRLIYYSQIVNDFQKGDIAEGYSVSREKKESFPLTVTSAQKNPTAFYLCAARTREDTGELFFGEGSRLTVL.

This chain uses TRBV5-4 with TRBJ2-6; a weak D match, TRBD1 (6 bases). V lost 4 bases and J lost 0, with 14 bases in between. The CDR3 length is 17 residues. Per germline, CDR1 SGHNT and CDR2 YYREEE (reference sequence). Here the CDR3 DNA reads TGTGCCAGCAGCGTCGGACAGTCTATCTCTGGGGCCAACGTCCTGACTTTC. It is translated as CASSVGQSISGANVLTF.

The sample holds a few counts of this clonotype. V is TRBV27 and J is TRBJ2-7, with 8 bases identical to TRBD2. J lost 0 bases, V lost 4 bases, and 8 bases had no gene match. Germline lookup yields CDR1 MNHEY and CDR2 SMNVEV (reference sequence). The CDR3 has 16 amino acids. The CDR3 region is CASSYGGGGTSYEQYF. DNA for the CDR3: TGTGCCAGCAGTTATGGAGGCGGGGGGACCTCCTACGAGCAGTACTTC.

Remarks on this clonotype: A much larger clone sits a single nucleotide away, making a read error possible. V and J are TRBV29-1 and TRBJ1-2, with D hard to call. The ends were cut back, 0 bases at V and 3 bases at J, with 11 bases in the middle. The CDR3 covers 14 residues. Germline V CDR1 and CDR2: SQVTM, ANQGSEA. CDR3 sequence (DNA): TGCAGCGTTGAAGATCGAGGCGGATACTATGGCTACACCTTC. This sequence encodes CSVEDRGGYYGYTF. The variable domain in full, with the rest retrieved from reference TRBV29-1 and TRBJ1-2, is SAVISQKPSRDICQRGTSLTIQCQVDSQVTMMFWYRQQPGQSLTLIATANQGSEATYESGFVIDKFPISRPNLTFSTLTVSNMSPEDSSIYLCSVEDRGGYYGYTFGSGTRLTVV.

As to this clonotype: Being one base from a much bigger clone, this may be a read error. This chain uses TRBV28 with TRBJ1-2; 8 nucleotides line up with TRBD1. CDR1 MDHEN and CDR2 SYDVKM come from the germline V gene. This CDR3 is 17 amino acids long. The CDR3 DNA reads TGTGCCAGCAGTCCTATATTGCTACTGACAGGGGACTATGGCTACCCCTTC. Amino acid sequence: CASSPILLLTGDYGYPF.

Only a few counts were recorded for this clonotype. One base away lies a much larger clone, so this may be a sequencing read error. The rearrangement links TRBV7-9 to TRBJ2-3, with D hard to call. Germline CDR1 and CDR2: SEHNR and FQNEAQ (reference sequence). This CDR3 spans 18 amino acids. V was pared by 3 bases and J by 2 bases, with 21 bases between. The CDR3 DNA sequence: TGTGCCAGCAGCTTGCCCCCGTCGAGACACTCATCCACAGATACGCAGTATTTT. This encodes CASSLPPSRHSSTDTQYF.